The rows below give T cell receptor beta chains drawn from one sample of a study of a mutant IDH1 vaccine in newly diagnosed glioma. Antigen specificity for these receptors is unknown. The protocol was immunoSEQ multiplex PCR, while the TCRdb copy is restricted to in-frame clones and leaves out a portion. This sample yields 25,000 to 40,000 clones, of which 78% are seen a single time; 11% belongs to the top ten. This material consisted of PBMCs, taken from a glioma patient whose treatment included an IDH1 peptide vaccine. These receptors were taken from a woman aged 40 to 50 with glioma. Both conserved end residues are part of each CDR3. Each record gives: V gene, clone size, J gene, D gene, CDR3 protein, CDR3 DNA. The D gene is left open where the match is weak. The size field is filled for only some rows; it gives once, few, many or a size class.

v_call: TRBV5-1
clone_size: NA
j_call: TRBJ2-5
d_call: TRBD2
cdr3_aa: CASSFRRGASQETQYF
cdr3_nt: TGCGCCAGCAGCTTTCGGCGGGGGGCCAGCCAAGAGACCCAGTACTTC

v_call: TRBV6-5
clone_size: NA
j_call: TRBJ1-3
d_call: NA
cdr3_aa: CASSFRGTGNTIYF
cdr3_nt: TGTGCCAGCAGTTTTCGGGGAACTGGAAACACCATATATTTT

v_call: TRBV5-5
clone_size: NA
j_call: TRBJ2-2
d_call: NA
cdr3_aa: CASSLAAGWVMDTGELFF
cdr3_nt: TGTGCCAGCAGCTTGGCGGCAGGGTGGGTTATGGACACCGGGGAGCTGTTTTTT

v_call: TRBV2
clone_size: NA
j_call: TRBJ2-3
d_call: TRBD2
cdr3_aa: CASSAPGTSGLASTDTQYF
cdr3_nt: TGTGCCAGCAGCGCCCCCGGGACTAGCGGGTTAGCTAGCACAGATACGCAGTATTTT

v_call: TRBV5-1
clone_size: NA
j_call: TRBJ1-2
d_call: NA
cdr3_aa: CASGAGGGYGYTF
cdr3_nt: TGCGCCAGCGGAGCTGGCGGGGGCTATGGCTACACCTTC

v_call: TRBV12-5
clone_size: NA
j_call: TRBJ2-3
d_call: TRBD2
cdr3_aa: CASGPGLERDTQYF
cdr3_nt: TGTGCTAGTGGCCCGGGACTAGAAAGAGATACGCAGTATTTT

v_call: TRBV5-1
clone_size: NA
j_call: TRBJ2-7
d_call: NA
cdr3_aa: CASSLRTDSYEQYF
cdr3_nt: TGCGCCAGCAGCTTACGGACTGACTCCTACGAGCAGTACTTC

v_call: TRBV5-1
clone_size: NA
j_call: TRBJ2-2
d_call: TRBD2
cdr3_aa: CASSLEAGRAGELFF
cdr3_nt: TGCGCCAGCAGCTTGGAAGCGGGGAGGGCCGGGGAGCTGTTTTTT

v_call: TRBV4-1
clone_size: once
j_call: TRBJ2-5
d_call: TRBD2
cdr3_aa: CASSQERGVQETQYF
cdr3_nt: TGCGCCAGCAGCCAGGAGCGGGGGGTACAAGAGACCCAGTACTTC

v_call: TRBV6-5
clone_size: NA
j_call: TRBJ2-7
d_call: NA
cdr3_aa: CATQPTGLYYEQYF
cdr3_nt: TGTGCCACACAACCAACAGGACTTTACTACGAGCAGTACTTC

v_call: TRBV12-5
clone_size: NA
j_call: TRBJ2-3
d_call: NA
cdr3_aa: CASGFMDTQYF
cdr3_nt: TGTGCTAGTGGTTTTATGGATACGCAGTATTTT

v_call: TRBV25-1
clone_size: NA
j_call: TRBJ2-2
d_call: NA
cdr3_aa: CASSETGNTGELFF
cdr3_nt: TGTGCCAGCAGTGAAACTGGGAACACCGGGGAGCTGTTTTTT

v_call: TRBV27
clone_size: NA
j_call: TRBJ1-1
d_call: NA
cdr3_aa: CASSWGVGVGTEAFF
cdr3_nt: TGTGCCAGCAGTTGGGGAGTTGGGGTGGGCACTGAAGCTTTCTTT

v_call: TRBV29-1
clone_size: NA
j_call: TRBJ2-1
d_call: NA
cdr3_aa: CSAGQGMSSNEQFF
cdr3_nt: TGCAGCGCCGGCCAGGGAATGAGTTCCAATGAGCAGTTCTTC